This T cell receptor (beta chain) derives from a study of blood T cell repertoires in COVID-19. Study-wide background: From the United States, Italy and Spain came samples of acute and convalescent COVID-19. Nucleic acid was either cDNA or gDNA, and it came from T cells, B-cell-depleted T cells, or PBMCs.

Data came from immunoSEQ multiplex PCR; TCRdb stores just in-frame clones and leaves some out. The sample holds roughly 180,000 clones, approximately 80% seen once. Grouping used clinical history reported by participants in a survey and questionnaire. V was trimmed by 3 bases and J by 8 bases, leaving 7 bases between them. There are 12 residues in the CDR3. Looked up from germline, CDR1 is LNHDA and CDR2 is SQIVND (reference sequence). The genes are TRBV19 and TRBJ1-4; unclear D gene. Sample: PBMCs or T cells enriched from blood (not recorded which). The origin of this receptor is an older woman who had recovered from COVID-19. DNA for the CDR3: TGTGCCAGTAGTATCGGGGAGGAAAAACTGTTTTTT. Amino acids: CASSIGEEKLFF.